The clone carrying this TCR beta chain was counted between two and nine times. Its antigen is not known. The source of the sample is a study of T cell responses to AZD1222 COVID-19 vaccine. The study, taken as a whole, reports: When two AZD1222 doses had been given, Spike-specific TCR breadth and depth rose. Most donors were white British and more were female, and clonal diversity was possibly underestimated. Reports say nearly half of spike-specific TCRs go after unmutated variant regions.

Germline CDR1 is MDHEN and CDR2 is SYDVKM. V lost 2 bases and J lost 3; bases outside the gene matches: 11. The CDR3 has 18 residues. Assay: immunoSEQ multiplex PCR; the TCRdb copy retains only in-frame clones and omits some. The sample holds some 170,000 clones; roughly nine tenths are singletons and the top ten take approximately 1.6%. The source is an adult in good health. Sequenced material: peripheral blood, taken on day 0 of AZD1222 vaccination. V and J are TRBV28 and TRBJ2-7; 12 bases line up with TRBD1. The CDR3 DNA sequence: TGTGCCAGCAGTTTAGTAGGGACAGGGGGCTCCAGCTTCTACGAGCAGTACTTC. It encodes CASSLVGTGGSSFYEQYF.